This T cell receptor beta chain was recorded in a study of regulatory T cells in long-lasting Graves disease. Points on this clonotype: Antigen specificity is unknown.

Findings of the study overall: There were preferences for TRBV28, TRBJ1-2 and TRBJ2-5 in persistent disease. Lower TCR diversity characterized persistent Graves' patients relative to newly diagnosed patients.

The germline V and J ends were trimmed by 8 bases and 10 bases, with 15 bases remaining between them. Germline assignment: CDR1 MNHNS and CDR2 SASEGT. This CDR3 spans 12 amino acids. Time point indicated: newly diagnosed GD, antithyroid drugs for less than 3 months. Preparation of the TCR library used RNA extracted from PBMCs. Investigators prepared the TCR beta libraries by applying iRepertoire HTBI primers and Arm-PCR of CDR3 regions. TCRdb reanalysed the multiplex PCR reads using MiXCR and keeps one entry per CDR3 protein. The sample includes hundreds of thousands of distinct CDR3 sequences, roughly 13% of them seen just once. The sample was also reused in another study, on T cells in Graves' hyperthyroidism and ophthalmopathy. In that study: Uncontrolled infection, other autoimmune disease, pregnancy or lactation disqualified patients from enrolment. Peripheral blood also featured most of the thyroid clonotypes expanded above 0.001.

V gene TRBV6-1 combines with J gene TRBJ2-1; D possibly corresponds to TRBD1 (5 bases). Material: peripheral blood mononuclear cells (PBMCs), obtained at new diagnosis, from a patient treated with antithyroid drugs. The source of this sequence is a man aged 30 to 45 with Graves disease. For the CDR3, the DNA is TGTGCCAGCTGCAGGGCGGTAGGGGAGCAGTTCTTC. The encoded protein is CASCRAVGEQFF.